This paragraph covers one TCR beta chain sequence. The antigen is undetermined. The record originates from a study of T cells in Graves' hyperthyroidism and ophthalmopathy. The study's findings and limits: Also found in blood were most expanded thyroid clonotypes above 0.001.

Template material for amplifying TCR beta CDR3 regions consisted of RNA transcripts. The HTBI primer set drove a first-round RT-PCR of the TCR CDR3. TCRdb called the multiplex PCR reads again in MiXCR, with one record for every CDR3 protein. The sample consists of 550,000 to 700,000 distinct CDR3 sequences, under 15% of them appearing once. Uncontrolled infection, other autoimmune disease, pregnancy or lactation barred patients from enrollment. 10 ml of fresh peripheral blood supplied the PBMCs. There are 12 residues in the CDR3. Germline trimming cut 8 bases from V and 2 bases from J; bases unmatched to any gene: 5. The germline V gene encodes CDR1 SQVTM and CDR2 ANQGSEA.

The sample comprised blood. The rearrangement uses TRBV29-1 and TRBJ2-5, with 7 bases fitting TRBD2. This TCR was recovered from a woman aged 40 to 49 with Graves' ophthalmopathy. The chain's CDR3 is CSWGGEQETQYF. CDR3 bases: TGCAGCTGGGGGGGAGAACAAGAGACCCAGTACTTC.